This is a list of T cell receptor beta chains from one sample in a study of human T cells and chemical hapten exposure. From the RACE reads, TCRdb called clonotypes with MiXCR, one entry per CDR3 protein. This table has approximately 68,000 distinct CDR3 sequences, approximately 9% appearing once. The sequencing used whole blood, collected in connection with sensitization to the hapten diphenylcyclopropenone (DPC). All receptors derive from a woman between 50 and 59 years old with alopecia areata. Some clones in this sample may be carry-over from other donors' samples. The CDR3 runs from the conserved cysteine through the conserved F or W. The order of the fields is V gene, J gene, clone size, D gene, CDR3 protein, CDR3 DNA. D genes are given only for firm matches. For some rows the clone size is stated as once, few or many, or as a class when expanded; others skip it.

TRBV30	TRBJ1-2	few	NA	CAWRNPGSYDVNYGYTF	TGTGCCTGGAGGAATCCAGGGAGTTACGACGTTAACTATGGCTACACCTTC
TRBV29-1	TRBJ2-7	NA	TRBD1	CSVYRGHEQYF	TGCAGCGTTTACAGGGGCCACGAGCAGTACTTC
TRBV10-3	TRBJ2-7	few	NA	CAISSGPRGGYEQYF	TGTGCCATCAGTTCCGGGCCCAGAGGTGGGTACGAGCAGTACTTC
TRBV19	TRBJ1-2	few	TRBD1	CATQDREGYGYTF	TGTGCCACCCAGGACAGGGAGGGGTATGGCTACACCTTC
TRBV5-4	TRBJ1-1	many	TRBD1	CASSLAGQGYEAFF	TGTGCCAGCAGCTTGGCTGGACAGGGTTACGAAGCTTTCTTT
TRBV12-3/TRBV12-4	TRBJ1-5	NA	TRBD1	CASSYTGGVGQPQHF	TGTGCCAGCAGCTATACAGGGGGCGTAGGTCAGCCCCAGCATTTT
TRBV19	TRBJ2-7	few	NA	CASSPRDGAYEQYF	TGTGCCAGTAGTCCCCGGGACGGAGCCTACGAGCAGTACTTC
TRBV7-2	TRBJ2-3	NA	NA	CASTRGGTDTQYF	TGTGCCAGCACCCGAGGGGGCACAGATACGCAGTATTTT
TRBV5-1	TRBJ1-4	few	TRBD1	CASSPTGTGNEKLFF	TGCGCCAGCAGCCCCACCGGGACAGGGAATGAAAAACTGTTTTTT
TRBV2	TRBJ2-7	NA	NA	CASRGRPTYEQYF	TGTGCCAGCAGGGGACGGCCAACCTACGAGCAGTACTTC
TRBV20-1	TRBJ2-1	few	TRBD2	CSARDPAGTSYNEQFF	TGCAGTGCTAGAGACCCAGCGGGGACTTCTTACAATGAGCAGTTCTTC
TRBV7-9	TRBJ2-5	NA	TRBD2	CASSQPPFPGLAVQETQYF	TGTGCCAGCAGCCAACCTCCCTTTCCGGGACTAGCGGTTCAAGAGACCCAGTACTTC
TRBV7-8	TRBJ2-5	NA	TRBD2	CASSLGGSGRGETQYF	TGTGCCAGCAGCTTAGGTGGTAGCGGGCGGGGAGAGACCCAGTACTTC
TRBV21-1	TRBJ1-5	many	NA	CASSNCDMTVFNQPQHF	TGTGCCAGCAGCAATTGTGACATGACAGTGTTCAATCAGCCCCAGCATTTT
TRBV28	TRBJ1-5	many	NA	CASSPHRSHQPQHF	TGTGCCAGCAGTCCCCACAGGTCTCATCAGCCCCAGCATTTT
TRBV5-1	TRBJ2-3	NA	NA	CASSSGGTDTQYF	TGCGCCAGCAGCTCGGGGGGCACAGATACGCAGTATTTT
TRBV9	TRBJ1-2	few	TRBD1	CASSGLTGVPYGYTF	TGTGCCAGCAGCGGACTGACAGGGGTCCCCTATGGCTACACCTTC
TRBV30	TRBJ1-1	few	NA	CAWSVKETGNTEAFF	TGTGCCTGGAGTGTTAAAGAGACAGGGAACACTGAAGCTTTCTTT
TRBV20-1	TRBJ1-5	few	TRBD1	CSARGQGSQPQHF	TGCAGTGCTAGGGGACAGGGGTCTCAGCCCCAGCATTTT
TRBV11-2	TRBJ1-2	NA	TRBD1	CASSLGGTANYGYTF	TGTGCCAGCAGCTTAGGTGGGACAGCTAACTATGGCTACACCTTC
TRBV12-2	TRBJ2-1	many	NA	CASRLACAGREQFF	TGTGCAAGTCGCTTAGCTTGTGCGGGCCGGGAGCAGTTCTTC
TRBV5-4	TRBJ2-5	NA	TRBD2	CASSLLAGDPETQYF	TGTGCCAGCAGCTTGCTAGCGGGAGACCCGGAGACCCAGTACTTC
TRBV6-6	TRBJ2-2	NA	TRBD2	CASSGIAGGFAGELFF	TGTGCCAGCAGTGGTATAGCGGGGGGCTTCGCCGGGGAGCTGTTTTTT
TRBV15	TRBJ1-1	many	NA	CATSRGRTTEAFF	TGTGCCACCAGCAGAGGCAGGACTACTGAAGCTTTCTTT
TRBV29-1	TRBJ2-2	NA	NA	CSVEDTRGTGELFF	TGCAGCGTTGAAGATACGAGAGGCACCGGGGAGCTGTTTTTT
TRBV1	TRBJ1-1	NA	NA	CTSSQRGRENTEAFF	TGCACCAGCAGCCAAAGGGGGAGGGAGAACACTGAAGCTTTCTTT
TRBV20-1	TRBJ1-1	many	NA	CSARRGWNTEAFF	TGCAGTGCTAGGCGGGGGTGGAACACTGAAGCTTTCTTT
TRBV28	TRBJ1-1	many	NA	CASVSGSLGEGTEAFF	TGTGCCAGCGTCTCCGGAAGTTTGGGAGAGGGCACTGAAGCTTTCTTT
TRBV29-1	TRBJ1-1	many	NA	CSGGHSNTEAFF	TGCAGCGGGGGACATTCGAACACTGAAGCTTTCTTT
TRBV9	TRBJ2-1	NA	NA	CASSVGAYNEQFF	TGTGCCAGCAGCGTCGGGGCCTACAATGAGCAGTTCTTC
TRBV14	TRBJ2-1	NA	NA	CASSQNPTFRGEQFF	TGTGCCAGCAGCCAAAATCCCACCTTTAGAGGTGAGCAGTTCTTC
TRBV7-9	TRBJ1-2	NA	NA	CASSLGRGTYGYTF	TGTGCCAGCAGCTTAGGTCGGGGTACCTATGGCTACACCTTC
TRBV27	TRBJ2-5	NA	NA	CASIQETQYF	TGTGCCAGCATTCAAGAGACCCAGTACTTC
TRBV5-4	TRBJ1-2	few	NA	CASSLVLGAPGGYTF	TGTGCCAGCAGCTTGGTACTTGGGGCGCCCGGTGGCTACACCTTC
TRBV4-2	TRBJ1-1	many	TRBD1	CASSQRTGGAFF	TGTGCCAGCAGCCAACGGACAGGGGGAGCTTTCTTT
TRBV5-1	TRBJ1-1	NA	NA	CASSPRGADTEAFF	TGCGCCAGCAGCCCACGGGGGGCGGACACTGAAGCTTTCTTT
TRBV28	TRBJ1-6	many	NA	CASSRNREGPPLHF	TGTGCCAGCAGCCGTAACAGGGAAGGCCCACCCCTCCACTTT
TRBV2	TRBJ2-2	NA	NA	CASTQDGELFF	TGTGCCAGCACCCAAGACGGGGAGCTGTTTTTT
TRBV12-3/TRBV12-4	TRBJ2-1	once	NA	CASSSGSSYNEQFF	TGTGCCAGCAGCTCAGGGTCCTCCTACAATGAGCAGTTCTTC
TRBV6-6	TRBJ1-1	many	NA	CASGAGAEAFF	TGTGCCAGCGGGGCGGGAGCAGAAGCTTTCTTT
TRBV10-2	TRBJ1-6	NA	TRBD1	CASSETGGSSPLHF	TGCGCCAGCAGCGAGACAGGGGGTAGTTCACCCCTCCACTTT
TRBV12-3/TRBV12-4	TRBJ1-2	many	NA	CASSPNGGYTF	TGTGCCAGCAGTCCCAATGGGGGCTACACCTTC
TRBV6-6	TRBJ2-2	NA	TRBD1	CASSYRGQGTGELFF	TGTGCCAGCAGTTACCGTGGACAGGGTACCGGGGAGCTGTTTTTT
TRBV15	TRBJ1-3	many	NA	CATAAWDNPGNTIYF	TGTGCCACCGCAGCTTGGGACAATCCTGGAAACACCATATATTTT
TRBV2	TRBJ1-2	many	NA	CASGGTALGRGYTF	TGTGCCAGCGGCGGGACGGCCCTAGGACGTGGCTACACCTTC
TRBV4-1	TRBJ2-3	NA	NA	CASSKGAGGWDTQYF	TGCGCCAGCAGCAAGGGAGCCGGGGGATGGGATACGCAGTATTTT
TRBV12-3/TRBV12-4	TRBJ1-6	few	NA	CASKLTRTSPLHF	TGTGCCAGCAAACTCACCAGGACTTCACCCCTCCACTTT
TRBV10-1	TRBJ2-3	NA	NA	CASSDRSGPTDTQYF	TGCGCCAGCAGTGATAGGAGCGGGCCCACAGATACGCAGTATTTT
TRBV6-5	TRBJ1-6	many	TRBD1	CASSYSRDRNSPLHF	TGTGCCAGCAGTTACTCCCGGGACAGAAATTCACCCCTCCACTTT
TRBV20-1	TRBJ1-1	few	NA	CSAADSLNTEAFF	TGCAGTGCTGCGGACAGCCTGAACACTGAAGCTTTCTTT
TRBV12-3/TRBV12-4	TRBJ2-7	few	TRBD2	CASSLAGTTGPEQYF	TGTGCCAGCAGTTTAGCGGGGACTACTGGTCCCGAGCAGTACTTC
TRBV20-1	TRBJ2-7	many	NA	CSASGTVTSYEQYF	TGCAGTGCTAGCGGAACCGTCACATCCTACGAGCAGTACTTC
TRBV5-4	TRBJ1-2	few	NA	CASSLSGRRFRYTF	TGTGCCAGCAGCCTGTCGGGACGGAGGTTCCGGTACACCTTC
TRBV7-9	TRBJ1-1	many	TRBD1	CASSTLTGGGSTEAFF	TGTGCCAGCAGCACCTTAACAGGGGGAGGGAGCACTGAAGCTTTCTTT
TRBV10-3	TRBJ1-5	NA	NA	CAISEGKVRDQPQHF	TGTGCCATCAGTGAAGGGAAGGTCAGGGACCAGCCCCAGCATTTT
TRBV20-1	TRBJ2-1	NA	NA	CSAGPTRGNEQFF	TGCAGTGCCGGACCGACTAGGGGGAATGAGCAGTTCTTC